The 30 T cell receptor beta chains below come from one sample, sequenced in a study of cytomegalovirus exposure and HLA in healthy donors. The PCR was carried out with 60 Vbeta primers and 13 Jbeta primers. The assay was immunoSEQ multiplex PCR, and TCRdb's table has in-frame clones only and misses some. Among 100,000 or so clones listed, 77% were seen once. Sample: PBMCs. All receptors derive from a woman aged 40 to 50 in good health and CMV-seropositive.

The chain combines TRBV4-2 with TRBJ1-6; D unresolved. This CDR3 has 16 amino acids. Germline V gene lookup returns CDR1 LGHNA and CDR2 YNFKEQ. V was cut by 3 bases and J by 3 bases, with 12 bases left in between. The CDR3, as DNA: TGTGCCAGCAGCCAGGGTCCTGAGGGCTATAATTCACCCCTCCACTTT. Residues: CASSQGPEGYNSPLHF.

V usage is TRBV7-2 and J usage is TRBJ2-1, with TRBD2 identical over 9 bases. Germline assignment: CDR1 SGHTA and CDR2 FQGNSA. V gave up 4 bases and J gave up 4 bases; unmatched junction bases: 5. The CDR3 is 15 residues long. CDR3: CASSSWTSAYNEQFF. The CDR3 DNA is TGTGCCAGCAGCTCTTGGACTAGCGCGTACAATGAGCAGTTCTTC.

The chain couples TRBV2 to TRBJ1-6; 9 positions match TRBD1. This CDR3 comprises 16 residues. V lost 6 bases to trimming and J lost 6 bases; unmatched junction nucleotides: 9. Germline CDR1 SNHLY, CDR2 FYNNEI. CDR3 protein: CASRQSTGGGNSPLHF. The CDR3 DNA reads as TGTGCCAGCAGACAATCGACAGGGGGAGGTAATTCACCCCTCCACTTT.

The genes are TRBV4-2 and TRBJ1-6; the match to TRBD1 covers 9 bases. The junction had 0 bases not matched to a gene; V was cut back by 0 bases and J by 6 bases. The germline V gene has CDR1 LGHNA and CDR2 YNFKEQ. The length of the CDR3 is 15 residues. As DNA, the CDR3 is TGTGCCAGCAGCCAAGAGACAGGGGGTAATTCACCCCTCCACTTT. This gives the protein CASSQETGGNSPLHF.

The rearrangement joins TRBV4-1 to TRBJ2-5; 7 bases line up with TRBD1. The tail of the sequence fits TRBJ2-7 better, so the J call may be wrong. The CDR3 consists of 15 residues. Looked up from germline, CDR1 is MGHRA and CDR2 is YSYEKL. The CDR3 DNA reads TGCGCCAGCAGCCCAACGACAGGGATCCCCTACGAGCAGTACTTC. It codes for CASSPTTGIPYEQYF.

Note on this clone: Other DNA sequences in the same sample also yield this CDR3. This chain uses TRBV19 with TRBJ1-6; unclear D gene. This CDR3 spans 13 amino acids. Germline CDR1 LNHDA, CDR2 SQIVND (reference sequence). Trimming took 1 base from V and 7 from J, leaving 5 bases between them. CDR3 region: CASSIGANSPLHF. CDR3 in DNA: TGTGCCAGTAGTATAGGGGCCAATTCACCCCTCCACTTT. The variable domain in full, completed from reference TRBV19 and TRBJ1-6, reads DGGITQSPKYLFRKEGQNVTLSCEQNLNHDAMYWYRQDPGQGLRLIYYSQIVNDFQKGDIAEGYSVSREKKESFPLTVTSAQKNPTAFYLCASSIGANSPLHFGNGTRLTVT.

Comments on this clone: Mismatch with germline at one junction end may stem from a read error. DNA for the CDR3: TGTGCCAGCCGTTACTGGGACAGCACCTACAATGAGCAGTTCTTC. Translating it yields CASRYWDSTYNEQFF. V and J are TRBV6-5 and TRBJ2-1, with 7 bases identical to TRBD1. Germline CDR1 is MNHEY and CDR2 is SVGAGI. CDR3 length equals 15 residues.

CDR3 nucleotide sequence: TGCGCCAGCAGCCCCTCTCCGGAGGGGGCATGGGGTAACTATGGCTACACCTTC. Its translation: CASSPSPEGAWGNYGYTF. The chain combines TRBV4-3 with TRBJ1-2; 7 bases align to TRBD1. V lost 4 bases and J lost 1; bases outside the gene matches: 15. This CDR3 has 18 residues. CDR1 is LGHNA, CDR2 YSLEER, per germline.

The V call is TRBV7-9, the J call TRBJ2-1; 11 bases line up with TRBD2. The V gene end was trimmed by 1 base and the J gene end by 9 bases; junction bases not matched to a gene: 8. The CDR3 sequence is 16 residues long. The germline V gene encodes CDR1 SEHNR and CDR2 FQNEAQ (reference sequence). In DNA form, the CDR3 reads TGTGCCAGCAGCTTAGGGACTAGCGGGTGGATAGGTGAGCAGTTCTTC. Its translation: CASSLGTSGWIGEQFF.

This clone was seen once. The rearrangement links TRBV28 to TRBJ2-2; D possibly corresponds to TRBD2 (6 bases). Germline V gene data show CDR1 as MDHEN and CDR2 as SYDVKM. V was trimmed by 6 bases and J by 4 bases, leaving 12 bases between them. This CDR3 region has 14 residues. Here the CDR3 reads CASSSPGGTGELFF. For the CDR3, the DNA is TGTGCCAGCAGCTCCCCCGGGGGCACCGGGGAGCTGTTTTTT. Supplemented by reference TRBV28 and TRBJ2-2, the full variable domain reads DVKVTQSSRYLVKRTGEKVFLECVQDMDHENMFWYRQDPGLGLRLIYFSYDVKMKEKGDIPEGYSVSREKKERFSLILESASTNQTSMYLCASSSPGGTGELFFGEGSRLTVL.

This rearrangement joins TRBV5-1 to TRBJ1-1, with 7 bases that match TRBD1. CDR1 and CDR2 from the germline V gene are SGHRS and YFSETQ. V lost 2 bases and J lost 3; bases outside the gene matches: 7. CDR3 length: 15 amino acids. CDR3: CASSLRGGAYTEAFF. The DNA for the CDR3 is TGCGCCAGCAGCTTAAGAGGGGGCGCCTACACTGAAGCTTTCTTT.

J is TRBJ2-3 and V is TRBV19; possible D gene TRBD2, 6 bases. Germline V lookup: CDR1 LNHDA, CDR2 SQIVND (reference sequence). V was trimmed by 4 bases and J by 0 bases, leaving 14 bases between them. There are 16 residues in the CDR3. The CDR3 coding sequence is TGTGCCAGTAGTAGAGTAGCGGAAACTAGCACAGATACGCAGTATTTT. This sequence encodes CASSRVAETSTDTQYF.

The chain uses TRBV12-5 and TRBJ1-1; possible D gene TRBD1, 6 bases. The V gene lost 6 bases and the J gene lost 1 base, with 9 bases spanning the gap. Germline loops: CDR1 LGHNT, CDR2 FRNRAP. This CDR3 region has 13 residues. The CDR3 bases are TGTGCTAGTGGACTACAGGGGAACACTGAAGCTTTCTTT. The encoded protein is CASGLQGNTEAFF.

This clone was detected only a few times. The chain couples TRBV9 to TRBJ2-7; a possible D gene is TRBD1 (5 bases). Trimming stripped 0 bases from V and 3 bases from J, with 16 bases between. This CDR3 has 16 residues. The germline CDR1 and CDR2 sequences are SGDLS and YYNGEE. Here the CDR3 DNA reads TGTGCCAGCAGCGTAGATTTAGGGGTAAGGAACTACGAGCAGTACTTC. This encodes CASSVDLGVRNYEQYF.

This chain uses TRBV9 with TRBJ2-2, with 8 bases aligning to TRBD2. The CDR3 runs 16 residues. Germline V gives CDR1 SGDLS, CDR2 YYNGEE. Losses at the gene ends were 2 bases for V and 4 bases for J; bases not matched to a gene: 7. CDR3 bases: TGTGCCAGCAGCGTCGGAAGCGGGGGACGCACCGGGGAGCTGTTTTTT. Translating gives CASSVGSGGRTGELFF.

The gene calls are TRBV28 and TRBJ2-3, with D perhaps matching TRBD1 (7 bases). The V gene lost 4 bases and the J gene lost 0 bases, with 17 bases spanning the gap. The CDR3 contains 17 residues. Germline CDR1 MDHEN, CDR2 SYDVKM. The CDR3 nucleotides are TGTGCCAGCAGTTACCCTCTGACAGGGACTAGCACAGATACGCAGTATTTT. It codes for CASSYPLTGTSTDTQYF.

The chain joins TRBV19 to TRBJ1-1, with no clear D. Per germline, CDR1 LNHDA and CDR2 SQIVND (reference sequence). V gave up 4 bases and J gave up 11 bases, with 11 bases separating them. This CDR3 is 11 amino acids long. CDR3 DNA: TGTGCCAGTAGTAGCGGTGGAATGGCTTTCTTT. Translation gives CASSSGGMAFF.

CDR3 coding DNA: TGTGCCAGCAGCTTGGCCGCTAGCCGCTCCTACAATGAGCAGTTCTTC. This gives the protein CASSLAASRSYNEQFF. The genes are TRBV5-4 and TRBJ2-1, with D possibly matching TRBD2 (5 bases). The V gene's germline CDR1 is SGHNT and CDR2 YYREEE (reference sequence). V was trimmed by 0 bases and J by 0 bases, leaving 10 bases between them. CDR3 length: 16 amino acids.

The J gene is TRBJ2-5, the V gene TRBV25-1, with D unresolved. CDR1 is MGHDK, CDR2 SYGVNS, per germline. V dropped 1 base and J dropped 10 bases, with 7 bases sitting between them. There are 11 residues in the CDR3. CDR3 in DNA: TGTGCCAGCAGTGAATTCCAGGACCAGTACTTC. Residues: CASSEFQDQYF.

The table lists this clone with a few counts. DNA for the CDR3: TGTGCCAGCAGTGAGCCCTCCAACAGGGGACATCGGTACTTC. Amino acids: CASSEPSNRGHRYF. The chain recombines TRBV28 with TRBJ2-7, with 7 positions matching TRBD1. This CDR3 has 14 residues. CDR1 MDHEN and CDR2 SYDVKM come from the germline V gene. Trimming took 5 bases from V and 12 from J; bases not matched to a gene: 16.

The chain joins TRBV28 to TRBJ2-5; 8 bases are a match to TRBD2. The V gene end was trimmed by 1 base and the J gene end by 4 bases; junction bases not matched to a gene: 11. CDR1 is MDHEN and CDR2 is SYDVKM in the germline V gene. This CDR3 has 17 amino acids. Here the CDR3 reads CASSLFFKGLGGETQYF. CDR3 bases: TGTGCCAGCAGTTTATTTTTTAAGGGACTAGGAGGAGAGACCCAGTACTTC.

This clone turned up a few times. The rearrangement links TRBV7-8 to TRBJ2-2; 8 bases agree with TRBD2. The junction had 13 bases not matched to a gene; V was cut back by 3 bases and J by 4 bases. The CDR3 spans 18 residues. Germline loops: CDR1 SGHVS, CDR2 FQNEAQ. CDR3 in DNA: TGTGCCAGCAGCTTCTGGTCGGGGGGGCCCCTGTTCACCGGGGAGCTGTTTTTT. Its protein product is CASSFWSGGPLFTGELFF.

The chain recombines TRBV5-1 with TRBJ1-1, with 11 bases matching TRBD1. The V gene end was trimmed by 4 bases and the J gene end by 3 bases; junction bases not matched to a gene: 5. Germline values: CDR1 SGHRS, CDR2 YFSETQ. The length of the CDR3 is 15 residues. CDR3: CASSGGGQGDTEAFF. The CDR3 region has the DNA TGCGCCAGCAGCGGGGGGGGACAGGGGGACACTGAAGCTTTCTTT.

The rearrangement links TRBV13 to TRBJ2-7; 7 bases map to TRBD2. Germline V gives CDR1 PRHDT, CDR2 FYEKMQ (reference sequence). The CDR3 length is 13 residues. The J segment lost 5 bases and the V segment lost 5 bases, leaving 6 bases of the junction unmatched. The CDR3 sequence is CASSPPAGDEQYF. DNA of the CDR3: TGTGCCAGCAGCCCCCCGGCGGGGGACGAGCAGTACTTC.

The CDR3 nucleotides are TGTGCCAGCAGCGTGGGACTAGCGGCACACACAGATACGCAGTATTTT. It specifies CASSVGLAAHTDTQYF. The chain couples TRBV9 to TRBJ2-3; 11 bases are a match to TRBD2. Germline V CDR1 and CDR2: SGDLS, YYNGEE. Unmatched junction bases numbered 4, after V lost 2 bases and J lost 2 bases. CDR3 size: 16 residues.

This clone was counted only a few times. The chain uses TRBV6-5 and TRBJ2-3; 9 positions match TRBD2. With 6 bases clipped from V and 4 bases from J, the junction kept 8 bases outside the gene matches. Germline values: CDR1 MNHEY, CDR2 SVGAGI. CDR3 length: 15 residues. Here the CDR3 reads CASRHKGLAPDTQYF. As DNA, the CDR3 is TGTGCCAGCAGACACAAGGGACTAGCTCCAGATACGCAGTATTTT.

V and J are TRBV23-1 and TRBJ1-3, with 10 bases that match TRBD1. TRBV23-1 is filed as an ORF, its function uncertain. Trimming cost V 2 bases and J 0 bases; bases outside gene matches: 16. This CDR3 is built from 21 residues. The DNA of the CDR3 is TGCGCCAGCAGTCAAGAAACCGGGACAGGGGTGAGTAGGAGCTCTGGAAACACCATATATTTT. This encodes CASSQETGTGVSRSSGNTIYF.

This clone was found a few times. V is TRBV6-1 and J is TRBJ1-5, with TRBD1 matching over 10 bases. J gave up 6 bases and V 2 bases, and 13 bases lay outside the gene matches. CDR3 length: 18 residues. Germline CDR1 reads MNHNS; CDR2 reads SASEGT. CDR3 loop: CASSESPGTGVFFQPQHF. The CDR3 DNA is TGTGCCAGCAGTGAAAGCCCGGGGACAGGGGTGTTCTTTCAGCCCCAGCATTTT.

This clone was seen only a few times. J is TRBJ1-1 and V is TRBV5-4; 9 bases match TRBD1. The CDR3 contains 15 residues. The germline V gene has CDR1 SGHNT and CDR2 YYREEE (reference sequence). V shed 4 bases and J 1 base; nucleotides not matched to a gene: 5. The CDR3 protein is CASSTPGQGNTEAFF. The CDR3 DNA sequence: TGTGCCAGCAGCACACCGGGACAGGGGAACACTGAAGCTTTCTTT.

A few counts support this clone. V and J are TRBV6-1 and TRBJ2-7, with a possible D match to TRBD1 (5 bases). This CDR3 has 14 residues. Between the trimmed V and J ends, which lost 6 bases and 0 bases, there was a span of 12 bases. Per germline, CDR1 MNHNS and CDR2 SASEGT. CDR3 bases: TGTGCCAGCAGGATGGACACCATCTCCTACGAGCAGTACTTC. It codes for CASRMDTISYEQYF.